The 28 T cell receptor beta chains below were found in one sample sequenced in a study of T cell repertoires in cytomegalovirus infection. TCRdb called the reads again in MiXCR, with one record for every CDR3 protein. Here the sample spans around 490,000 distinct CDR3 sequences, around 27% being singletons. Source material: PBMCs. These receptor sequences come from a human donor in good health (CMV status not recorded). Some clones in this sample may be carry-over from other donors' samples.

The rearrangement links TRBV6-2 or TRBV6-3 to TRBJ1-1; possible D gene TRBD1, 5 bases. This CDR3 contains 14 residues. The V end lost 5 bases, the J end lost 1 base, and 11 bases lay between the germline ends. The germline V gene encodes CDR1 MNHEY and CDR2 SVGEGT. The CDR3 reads CASSPPRGNTEAFF. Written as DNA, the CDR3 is TGTGCCAGCAGTCCGCCAAGGGGGAACACTGAAGCTTTCTTT.

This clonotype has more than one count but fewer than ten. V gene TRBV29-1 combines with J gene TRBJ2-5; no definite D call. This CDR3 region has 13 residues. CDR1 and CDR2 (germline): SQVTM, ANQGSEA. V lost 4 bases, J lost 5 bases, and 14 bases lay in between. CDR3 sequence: CSVVSAHDETQYF. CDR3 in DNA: TGCAGCGTTGTTTCGGCCCACGATGAGACCCAGTACTTC.

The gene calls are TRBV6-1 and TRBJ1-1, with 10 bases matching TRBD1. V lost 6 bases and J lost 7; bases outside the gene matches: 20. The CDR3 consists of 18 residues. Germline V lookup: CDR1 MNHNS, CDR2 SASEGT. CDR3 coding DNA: TGTGCCAGCAGCTATGGGTCGGGACAGGGGCGCTCGGGGGTTGAAGCTTTCTTT. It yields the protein CASSYGSGQGRSGVEAFF.

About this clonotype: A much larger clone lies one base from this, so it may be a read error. CDR3 sequence reads: CANSLGGDHIQYF. In nucleotides, the CDR3 is TGTGCCAACAGCCTGGGAGGAGACCACATTCAGTACTTC. The V call is TRBV7-2, the J call TRBJ2-4, with TRBD2 as a possible D gene (6 bases). CDR3 length: 13 residues. Germline V gene sequence: CDR1 SGHTA, CDR2 FQGNSA.

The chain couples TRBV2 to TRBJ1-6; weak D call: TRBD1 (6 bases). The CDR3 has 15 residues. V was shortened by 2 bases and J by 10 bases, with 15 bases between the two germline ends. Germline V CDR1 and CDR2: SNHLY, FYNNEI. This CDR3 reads CASSENAVRGSPLHF. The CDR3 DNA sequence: TGTGCCAGCAGTGAAAATGCGGTCAGGGGATCACCCCTCCACTTT.

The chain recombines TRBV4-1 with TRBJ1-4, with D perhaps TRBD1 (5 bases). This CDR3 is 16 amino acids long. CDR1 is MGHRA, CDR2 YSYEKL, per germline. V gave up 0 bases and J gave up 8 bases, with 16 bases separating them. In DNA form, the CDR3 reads TGCGCCAGCAGCCAAGATCTCTCGCAGGGTCGGGAAAAACTGTTTTTT. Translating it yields CASSQDLSQGREKLFF.

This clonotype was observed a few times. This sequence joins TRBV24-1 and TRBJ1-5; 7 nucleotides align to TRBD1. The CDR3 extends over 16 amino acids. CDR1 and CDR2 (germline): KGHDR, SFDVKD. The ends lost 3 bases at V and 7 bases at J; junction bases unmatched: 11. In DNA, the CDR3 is TGTGCCACCAGTGATGGCCGGGAGCCAGGGGGACAGCCCCAGCATTTT. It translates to CATSDGREPGGQPQHF.

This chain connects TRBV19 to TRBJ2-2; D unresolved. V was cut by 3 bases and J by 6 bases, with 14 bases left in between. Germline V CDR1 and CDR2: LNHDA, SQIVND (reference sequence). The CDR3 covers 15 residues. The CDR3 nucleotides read TGTGCCAGTAGTATCGGTAGGACGGTGGCCGGGGAGCTGTTTTTT. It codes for CASSIGRTVAGELFF.

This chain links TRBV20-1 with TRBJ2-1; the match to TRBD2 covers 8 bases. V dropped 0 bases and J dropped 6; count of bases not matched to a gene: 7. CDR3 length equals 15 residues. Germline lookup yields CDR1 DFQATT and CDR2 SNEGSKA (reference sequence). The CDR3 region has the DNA TGCAGTGCTAGAGATCACAGCGGGAGAATCAATGAGCAGTTCTTC. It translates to CSARDHSGRINEQFF.

The CDR3: CASNSGNTEAFF. CDR3 in DNA: TGTGCCAGCAACTCGGGGAACACTGAAGCTTTCTTT. This rearrangement joins TRBV7-8 to TRBJ1-1; D is ambiguous. The germline V gene encodes CDR1 SGHVS and CDR2 FQNEAQ. The CDR3 totals 12 residues. Trimming took 7 bases from V and 1 from J, leaving 7 bases between them.

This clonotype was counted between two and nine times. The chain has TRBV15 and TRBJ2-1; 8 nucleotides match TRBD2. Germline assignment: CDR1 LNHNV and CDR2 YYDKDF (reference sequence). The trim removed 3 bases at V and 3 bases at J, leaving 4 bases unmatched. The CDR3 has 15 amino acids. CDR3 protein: CATSRASGLYNEQFF. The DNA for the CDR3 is TGTGCCACCAGCAGGGCTAGCGGGCTCTACAATGAGCAGTTCTTC. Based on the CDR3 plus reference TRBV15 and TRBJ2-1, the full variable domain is DAMVIQNPRYQVTQFGKPVTLSCSQTLNHNVMYWYQQKSSQAPKLLFHYYDKDFNNEADTPDNFQSRRPNTSFCFLDIRSPGLGDTAMYLCATSRASGLYNEQFFGPGTRLTVL.

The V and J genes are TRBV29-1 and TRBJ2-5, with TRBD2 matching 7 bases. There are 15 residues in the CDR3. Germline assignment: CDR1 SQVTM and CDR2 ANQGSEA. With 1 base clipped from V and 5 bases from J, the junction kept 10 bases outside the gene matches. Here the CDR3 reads CSVEAASGNGETQYF. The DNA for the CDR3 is TGCAGCGTTGAAGCGGCTAGCGGTAACGGGGAGACCCAGTACTTC.

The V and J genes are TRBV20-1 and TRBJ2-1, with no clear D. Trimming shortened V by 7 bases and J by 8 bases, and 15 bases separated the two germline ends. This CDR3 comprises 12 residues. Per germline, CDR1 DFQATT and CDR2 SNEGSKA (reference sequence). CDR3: CSGWMRGDEQFF. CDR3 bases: TGCAGTGGATGGATGCGTGGGGATGAGCAGTTCTTC.

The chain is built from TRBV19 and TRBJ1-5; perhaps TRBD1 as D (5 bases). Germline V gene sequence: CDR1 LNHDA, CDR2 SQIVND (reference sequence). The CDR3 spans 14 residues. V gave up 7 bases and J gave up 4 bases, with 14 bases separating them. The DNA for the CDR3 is TGTGCCAGTACGAGGGGAGCTAATAATCAGCCCCAGCATTTT. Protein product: CASTRGANNQPQHF.

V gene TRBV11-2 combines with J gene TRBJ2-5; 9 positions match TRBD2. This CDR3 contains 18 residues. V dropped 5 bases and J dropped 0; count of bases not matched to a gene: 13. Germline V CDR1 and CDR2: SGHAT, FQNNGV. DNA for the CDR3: TGTGCCAGCAGCCCCGGGCGACTAGCGGAACGGTACCAAGAGACCCAGTACTTC. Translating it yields CASSPGRLAERYQETQYF.

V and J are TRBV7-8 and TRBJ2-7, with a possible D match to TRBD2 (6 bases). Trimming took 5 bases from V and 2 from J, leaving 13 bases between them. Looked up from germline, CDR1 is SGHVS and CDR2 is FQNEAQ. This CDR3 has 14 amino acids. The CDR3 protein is CASSRDSLTYEQYV. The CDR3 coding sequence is TGTGCCAGCAGCCGGGACTCCCTAACCTACGAGCAGTACGTC.

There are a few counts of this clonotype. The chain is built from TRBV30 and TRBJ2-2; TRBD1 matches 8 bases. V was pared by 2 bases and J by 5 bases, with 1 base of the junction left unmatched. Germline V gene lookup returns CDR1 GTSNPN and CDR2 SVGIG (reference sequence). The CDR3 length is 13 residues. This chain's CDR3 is CAWSYRGTGELFF. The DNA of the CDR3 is TGTGCCTGGAGTTACAGGGGGACCGGGGAGCTGTTTTTT. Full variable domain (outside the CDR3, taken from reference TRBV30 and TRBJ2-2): SQTIHQWPATLVQPVGSPLSLECTVEGTSNPNLYWYRQAAGRGLQLLFYSVGIGQISSEVPQNLSASRPQDRQFILSSKKLLLSDSGFYLCAWSYRGTGELFFGEGSRLTVL.

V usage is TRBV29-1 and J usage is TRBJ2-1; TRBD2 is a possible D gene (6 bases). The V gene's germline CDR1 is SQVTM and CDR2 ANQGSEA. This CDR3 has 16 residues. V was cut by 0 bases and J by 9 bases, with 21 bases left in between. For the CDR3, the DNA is TGCAGCGTTGAAGATCATGGGGCGCGGGGAGTCGGTGAGCAGTTCTTC. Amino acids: CSVEDHGARGVGEQFF.

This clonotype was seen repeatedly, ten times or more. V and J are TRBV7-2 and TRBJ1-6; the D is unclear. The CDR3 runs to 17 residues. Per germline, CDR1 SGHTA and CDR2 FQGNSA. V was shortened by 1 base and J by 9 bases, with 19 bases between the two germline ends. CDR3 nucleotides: TGTGCCAGCAGCTTAGAGTCGACGCTTCGGGGTAGTTCACCCCTCCACTTT. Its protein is CASSLESTLRGSSPLHF.

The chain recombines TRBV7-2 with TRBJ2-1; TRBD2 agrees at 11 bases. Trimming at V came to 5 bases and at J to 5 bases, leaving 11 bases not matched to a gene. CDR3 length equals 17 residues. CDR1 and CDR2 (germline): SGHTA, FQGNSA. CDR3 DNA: TGTGCCAGCAGCAGACACCTCGTACTAGCGGGAGACAATGAGCAGTTCTTC. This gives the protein CASSRHLVLAGDNEQFF.

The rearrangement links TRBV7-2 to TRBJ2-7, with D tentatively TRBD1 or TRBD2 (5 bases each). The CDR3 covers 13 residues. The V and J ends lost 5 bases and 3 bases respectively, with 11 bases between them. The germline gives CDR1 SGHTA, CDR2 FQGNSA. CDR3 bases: TGTGCCAGCAGCACGGGACGAGTCTACGAGCAGTACTTC. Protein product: CASSTGRVYEQYF.

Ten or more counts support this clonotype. The CDR3 coding sequence is TGTGCCAGCAGCCTCGCCGGGGGAGTAGATACGCAGTATTTT. This encodes CASSLAGGVDTQYF. This sequence joins TRBV7-2 and TRBJ2-3; D may be TRBD2 (6 bases). The V gene lost 5 bases and the J gene lost 5 bases, with 14 bases spanning the gap. CDR1 and CDR2 (germline): SGHTA, FQGNSA. The CDR3 contains 14 residues.

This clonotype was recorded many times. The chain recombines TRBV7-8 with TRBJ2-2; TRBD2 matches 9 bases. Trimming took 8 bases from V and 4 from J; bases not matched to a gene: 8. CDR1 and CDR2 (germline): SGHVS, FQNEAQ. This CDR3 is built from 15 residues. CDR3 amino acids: CASSRLAEITGELFF. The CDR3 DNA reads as TGTGCCAGCTCTCGACTAGCGGAGATCACCGGGGAGCTGTTTTTT.

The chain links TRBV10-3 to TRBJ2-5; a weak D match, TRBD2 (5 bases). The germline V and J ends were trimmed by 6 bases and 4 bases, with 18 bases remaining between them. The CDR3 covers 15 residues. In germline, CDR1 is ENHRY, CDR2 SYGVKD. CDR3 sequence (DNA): TGTGCCATCAGCCCCAAAGGGAGCGGTCGAGAGACCCAGTACTTC. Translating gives CAISPKGSGRETQYF.

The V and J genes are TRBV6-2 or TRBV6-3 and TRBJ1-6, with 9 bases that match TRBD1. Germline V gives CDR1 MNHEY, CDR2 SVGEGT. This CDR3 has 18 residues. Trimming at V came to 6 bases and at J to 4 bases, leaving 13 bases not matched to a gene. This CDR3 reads CASSESSGTGLYNSPLHF. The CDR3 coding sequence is TGTGCCAGCAGCGAAAGTTCCGGGACAGGGCTGTATAATTCACCCCTCCACTTT.

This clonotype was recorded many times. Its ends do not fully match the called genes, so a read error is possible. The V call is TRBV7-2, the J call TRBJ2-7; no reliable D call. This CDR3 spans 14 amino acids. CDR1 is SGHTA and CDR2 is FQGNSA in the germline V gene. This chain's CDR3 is CASSLAGSSNEQYF. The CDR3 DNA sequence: TGTGCCAGCAGCTTAGCGGGGTCCTCCAACGAGCAGTACTTC.

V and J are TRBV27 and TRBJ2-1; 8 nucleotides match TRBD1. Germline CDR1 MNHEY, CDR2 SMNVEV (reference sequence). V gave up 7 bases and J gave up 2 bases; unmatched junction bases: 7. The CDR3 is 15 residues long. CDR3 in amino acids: CASKKGDRPYNEQFF. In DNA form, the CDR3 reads TGTGCCAGCAAAAAGGGGGACAGGCCCTACAATGAGCAGTTCTTC.

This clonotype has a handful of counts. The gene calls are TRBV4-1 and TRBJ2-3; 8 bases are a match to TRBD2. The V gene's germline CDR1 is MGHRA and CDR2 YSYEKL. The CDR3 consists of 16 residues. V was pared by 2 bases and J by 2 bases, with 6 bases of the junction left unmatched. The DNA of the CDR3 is TGCGCCAGCAGCCAATTACTAGCGGCCTACACAGATACGCAGTATTTT. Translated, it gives CASSQLLAAYTDTQYF.